This TCR beta chain was identified during a study of T cells expressing NK-cell markers. The CDR3 is 13 residues long. CDR1 is KGHDR and CDR2 is SFDVKD in the germline V gene. After re-calling the 5' RACE reads, TCRdb lists one entry per CDR3 protein, DNA absent. The sample's table shows some 300,000 distinct CDR3 sequences. The sequenced sample was blood T cells: a sorted CD56 or NKG2C T cell subset, CD4+ or CD8+ T cells, or bulk PBMC T cells (not recorded which). The TCR comes from a man younger than 35 in good health. The rearrangement joins TRBV24-1 to TRBJ1-5. This chain's CDR3 is CASAGGSNQPQHF.